This entry concerns a single T cell receptor beta chain. Its antigen is unknown. The data stem from a study of a mutant IDH1 vaccine in newly diagnosed glioma. Study findings and constraints: Changes in top peripheral clonotypes did not appear linked to pseudoprogression.

Germline loops: CDR1 MGHRA, CDR2 YSYEKL. The CDR3 contains 14 residues. The V end lost 5 bases, the J end lost 3 bases, and 10 bases lay between the germline ends. Sequencing was performed with immunoSEQ multiplex PCR; in TCRdb, only in-frame clones are kept and a portion is missing. Among approximately 61,000 clones listed, around 80% were seen once. Time point indicated: week 5, during vaccination. All doses held 300 ug of mutant IDH1 20-mer peptide, with topical imiquimod. V usage is TRBV4-1 and J usage is TRBJ2-2; a possible D gene is TRBD2 (6 bases). This TCR was recovered from a woman in her forties or fifties with glioma. Source: PBMCs, taken from a glioma patient whose treatment included an IDH1 peptide vaccine. The CDR3 sequence: CASSRERDTGELFF. The CDR3 DNA follows: TGCGCCAGCAGCAGGGAGCGGGACACCGGGGAGCTGTTTTTT.